The present entry profiles one T cell receptor (beta chain) with its context. Its antigen is currently unknown. This sample is part of a study of T-cell memory formation after mild COVID-19. Whole-study context: Clusters were largely donor specific.

Germline V CDR1 and CDR2: SGHTA, FQGNSA. The CDR3 length is 14 residues. Trimming pared 7 bases from V and 4 bases from J, leaving 14 bases between. Overall study results and limits: The appearance of some responding clones in pre-infection memory suggested that cross-reactive memory joined. Those CD4+ clones that contracted were mainly in CM and EM (CD8+ ones in EMRA).

UMIs and sample barcodes were carried by the TCR alpha and TCR beta cDNA libraries that 5'RACE produced using constant-segment primers. TCRdb ran MiXCR on the 5' RACE reads and lists one entry per CDR3 protein. The sample consists of roughly 480,000 distinct CDR3 sequences, more than 20% of them appearing once. The sequenced sample consisted of PBMCs or a T cell subset sorted from them (not recorded which). The chain combines TRBV7-2 with TRBJ2-1; D gene ambiguous. The receptor comes from an adult woman who had mild COVID-19 (a few samples of this study predate the infection). Cell type and time point are not known. As DNA, the CDR3 is TGTGCCAGCACCCCAAGGACGGCTTACAATGAGCAGTTCTTC. Residues: CASTPRTAYNEQFF.